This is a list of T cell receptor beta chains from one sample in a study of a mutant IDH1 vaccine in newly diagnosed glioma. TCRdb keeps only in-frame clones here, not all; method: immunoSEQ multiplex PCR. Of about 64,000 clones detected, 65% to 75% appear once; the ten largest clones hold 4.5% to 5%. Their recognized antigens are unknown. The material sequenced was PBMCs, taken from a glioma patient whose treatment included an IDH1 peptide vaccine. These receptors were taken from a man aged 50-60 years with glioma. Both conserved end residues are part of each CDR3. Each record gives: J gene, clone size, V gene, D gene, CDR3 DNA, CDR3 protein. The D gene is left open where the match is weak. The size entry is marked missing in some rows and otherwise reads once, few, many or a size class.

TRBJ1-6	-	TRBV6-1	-	TGTGCCAGCAGTCCGAGGACTAATTCACCCCTCCACTTT	CASSPRTNSPLHF
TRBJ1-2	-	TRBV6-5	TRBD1	TGTGCCAGTGGGACAGGGGCGGGTGGCTACACCTTC	CASGTGAGGYTF
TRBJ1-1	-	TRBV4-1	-	TGCGCCAGCAGCTTAGGGCATTTCACTGAAGCTTTCTTT	CASSLGHFTEAFF
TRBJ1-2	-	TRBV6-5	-	TGTGCCAGCAGTTACTCCTCTAATGGCTATGGCTACACCTTC	CASSYSSNGYGYTF
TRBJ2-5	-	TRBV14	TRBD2	TGTGCCAGCAGTCCATGGCGGGGGGATTTGGAGACCCAGTACTTC	CASSPWRGDLETQYF
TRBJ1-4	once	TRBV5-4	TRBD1	TGTGCCAGCAGCCCGGATACGGGACAGCGTAATGAAAAACTGTTTTTT	CASSPDTGQRNEKLFF
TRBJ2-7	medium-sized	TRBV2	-	TGTGCCAGCAGTCGGCAGGGATCCTACGAGCAGTACTTC	CASSRQGSYEQYF
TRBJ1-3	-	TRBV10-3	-	TGTGCCATCAGTCGGAACGTTCGCTCTGGAAACACCATATATTTT	CAISRNVRSGNTIYF
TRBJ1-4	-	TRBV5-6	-	TGTGCCAGCAGCGAATCAGGTGAAAAACTGTTTTTT	CASSESGEKLFF
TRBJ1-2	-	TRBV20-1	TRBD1	TGCAGTGCTGTCGACAGGGGTGGCTACACCTTC	CSAVDRGGYTF
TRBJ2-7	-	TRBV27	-	TGTGCCAGCAGTTTATCGGGCGCCCACGAGCAGTACTTC	CASSLSGAHEQYF
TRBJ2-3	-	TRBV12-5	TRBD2	TGTGCTAGTGCCCTCGGGGGGGTAGATACGCAGTATTTT	CASALGGVDTQYF
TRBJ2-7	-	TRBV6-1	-	TGTGCCAGCAGCTGGGGACTGGGCCCCCCCTACGAGCAGTACTTC	CASSWGLGPPYEQYF
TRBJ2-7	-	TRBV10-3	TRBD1	TGTGCCATCAGTGAGTCCCTTGGTTACGGGACAGTAAAGTACGAGCAGTACTTC	CAISESLGYGTVKYEQYF
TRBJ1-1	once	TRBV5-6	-	TGTGCCAGCAGCTTGAGTGGGGGGCCGAACACTGAAGCTTTCTTT	CASSLSGGPNTEAFF
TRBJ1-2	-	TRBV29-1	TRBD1	TGCAGCTCCCGCGGGGGACAGGGGGCCTTTAACTATGGCTACACCTTC	CSSRGGQGAFNYGYTF
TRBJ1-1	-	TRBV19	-	TGTGCCAGTAGTAAGCAGGGTCCCATTCTGTTGACTGAAGCTTTCTTT	CASSKQGPILLTEAFF
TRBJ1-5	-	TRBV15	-	TGTGCCACCAGCAGCGCCAGGGAGAGGCAGCCCCAGCATTTT	CATSSARERQPQHF
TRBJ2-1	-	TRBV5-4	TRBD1	TGTGCCAGCAGCCCAGGGGGCTTTTCCTACAATGAGCAGTTCTTC	CASSPGGFSYNEQFF
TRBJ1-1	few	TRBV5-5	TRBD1	TGTGCCAGCAGCCCAACAGGGGCCGCTAGGAACACTGAAGCTTTCTTT	CASSPTGAARNTEAFF
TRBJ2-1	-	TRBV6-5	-	TGTGCCAGCAGTTATGGGGGGAACCTCTACAATGAGCAGTTCTTC	CASSYGGNLYNEQFF
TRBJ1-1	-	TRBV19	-	TGTGCCAGTAGTATCCAGGGACCGATGAACACTGAAGCTTTCTTT	CASSIQGPMNTEAFF
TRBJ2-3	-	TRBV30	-	TGTGCCTGCCGACTGACCAATAGCGGTCCTCGGGATACGCAGTATTTT	CACRLTNSGPRDTQYF
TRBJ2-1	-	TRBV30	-	TGTGCCTGCCACCGGGACTACAATGAGCAGTTCTTC	CACHRDYNEQFF
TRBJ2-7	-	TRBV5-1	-	TGCGCCAGCAGCACCACAGGGCCTGGTGAGCAGTACTTC	CASSTTGPGEQYF
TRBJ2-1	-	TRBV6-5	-	TGTGCCAGCGGTCAGACAGGAGTTAATGAGCAGTTCTTC	CASGQTGVNEQFF
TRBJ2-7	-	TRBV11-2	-	TGTGCCAGCAGCTCCTTACGGGGAAACGAGCAGTACTTC	CASSSLRGNEQYF
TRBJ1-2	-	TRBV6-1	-	TGTGCCAGCAGTCCCTCCGGGGCAGCTAACTATGGCTACACCTTC	CASSPSGAANYGYTF
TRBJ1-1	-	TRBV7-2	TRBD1	TGTGCCAGCAGCTTACCGGGACAGGGTAACACTGAAGCTTTCTTT	CASSLPGQGNTEAFF
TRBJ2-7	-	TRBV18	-	TGTGCCAGCTCACCTGCCAGGGGCAGGGGCTACGAGCAGTACTTC	CASSPARGRGYEQYF
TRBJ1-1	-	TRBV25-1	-	TGTGCCAGCAGTGAGCCGGGATCAAACACTGAAGCTTTCTTT	CASSEPGSNTEAFF
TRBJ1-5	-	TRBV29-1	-	TGCAGCGTCGGGGACAATAGCAATCAGCCCCAGCATTTT	CSVGDNSNQPQHF
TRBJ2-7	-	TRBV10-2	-	TGCGCCAGCAGTGAGTCGGAGCGGGAGCAGTACTTC	CASSESEREQYF
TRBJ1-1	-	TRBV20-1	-	TGCAGTGGACCCCTGAACACTGAAGCTTTCTTT	CSGPLNTEAFF
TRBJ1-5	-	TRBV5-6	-	TGTGCCAGCAGCTCCAAGGGGGTGCATAGCAATCAGCCCCAGCATTTT	CASSSKGVHSNQPQHF
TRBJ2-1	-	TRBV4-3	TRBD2	TGCGCCAGCAGCCCGACTAGCGGGGTTTCCTACAATGAGCAGTTCTTC	CASSPTSGVSYNEQFF
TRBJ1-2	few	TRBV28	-	TGTGCCAGCAAGAAAAGGGGAGAGTCTGGCTACACCTTC	CASKKRGESGYTF
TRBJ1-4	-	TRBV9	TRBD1	TGTGCCAGCAGCGGGACAGGGGACTATGAAAAACTGTTTTTT	CASSGTGDYEKLFF
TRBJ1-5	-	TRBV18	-	TGTGCCAGCTCAGCGGGGGAAGCCTATCAGCCCCAGCATTTT	CASSAGEAYQPQHF
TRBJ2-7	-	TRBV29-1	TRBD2	TGCAGCGCTAGCGGGGGATACGAGCAGTACTTC	CSASGGYEQYF
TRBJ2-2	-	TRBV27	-	TGTGCCAGCAGTCCCGGGATTAACACCGGGGAGCTGTTTTTT	CASSPGINTGELFF
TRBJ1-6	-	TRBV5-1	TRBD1	TGCGCCAGCAGTCGTACACAGGGGAAAAATTCACCCCTCCACTTT	CASSRTQGKNSPLHF
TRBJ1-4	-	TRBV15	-	TGTGCCACCGGGGGACGGGCGAATGAAAAACTGTTTTTT	CATGGRANEKLFF
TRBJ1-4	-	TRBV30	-	TGTGCCTGGAGTGCGGGTCATGAAAAACTGTTTTTT	CAWSAGHEKLFF
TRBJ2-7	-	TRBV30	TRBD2	TGTGCCTGGACTAGCGGCCTTCGCGAGCAGTACTTC	CAWTSGLREQYF
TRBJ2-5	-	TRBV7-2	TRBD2	TGTGCCAGCAGCTCCAGCGGGGGGGCCTTGGAGACCCAGTACTTC	CASSSSGGALETQYF
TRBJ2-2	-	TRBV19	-	TGTGCCGCCAGGGGGCGGGAGACCGGGGAGCTGTTTTTT	CAARGRETGELFF
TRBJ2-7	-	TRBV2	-	TGTGCCAGCAGCGTTGAGACAGGCCAATTCGGAAAGTACTTC	CASSVETGQFGKYF
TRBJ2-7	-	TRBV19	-	TGTGCCAGTAGAGCTTCTCAGGGGGGAGCCTACGAGCAGTACTTC	CASRASQGGAYEQYF
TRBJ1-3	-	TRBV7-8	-	TGTGCCAGCAGCTTATCCCAAGGCTCCCGTTTTGGAAACACCATATATTTT	CASSLSQGSRFGNTIYF
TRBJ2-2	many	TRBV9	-	TGTGCCAGCAGTTTCACCGGGGGGAACACCGGGGAGCTGTTTTTT	CASSFTGGNTGELFF
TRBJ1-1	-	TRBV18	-	TGTGCCAGCTCCACGACAGGGAACACTGAAGCTTTCTTT	CASSTTGNTEAFF
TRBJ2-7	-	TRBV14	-	TGTGCCAGCAGCCAAGAATTAACGGGACACAAAGACTTC	CASSQELTGHKDF
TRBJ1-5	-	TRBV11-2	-	TGTGCCAGCAGCTTATCTGCCAGTAATCAGCCCCAGCATTTT	CASSLSASNQPQHF